This entry describes one TCR beta chain. This clonotype came up many times. Its antigen remains unidentified. The sample holds no much larger clone one base away, and base qualities are not on file. The entry originates in a study of blood T cells in healthy people across ages (dated by TCRdb to between 2014 and 2016). With regard to the full study: In model experiments, template switching captured about one uniquely barcoded TCR beta cDNA molecule for every two T cells. Using the same blood draw, the study looked at two additional independent replicas of 1 million unique cDNA reads for two donors, one aged 18 to 30 and the other aged 80 or older. The donors were divided into four age groups: young (average around 16 years), middle-aged (about 41), aged (approximately 59) and long-lived (roughly 82). To avoid experimental bias, donors of different ages were distributed randomly across sequencing lanes. Using deep sequencing normalized with unique cDNA molecular identifiers, the study measured how TCR beta repertoire diversity changes with age. The paper as a whole reports these results and caveats: Compared with the aged group, the long-lived group had more naive CD4+ T cells, fewer expanded clones and increased TCR diversity, suggesting age selection. Total diversity estimates from one million sequenced T cells were considered lower bounds and underestimates. Observed TCR beta diversity per million T cells fell roughly linearly with age, and a significant reduction was already apparent by age roughly 40. The percentage of naive T cells measured by flow cytometry correlated strongly with observed TCR beta diversity. Because profiling used bulk unsorted PBMCs, naive and antigen-experienced compartments could not be compared conclusively. The CMV infection status of donors was not known, potentially confounding age-related changes in expanded clonotypes.

Donors were approximately 42 systemically healthy Caucasian individuals from Russia aged roughly 6 to 100 years. Around 10 milliliters of peripheral blood were drawn from each donor into EDTA-treated Vacutainer tubes. Ficoll-Paque density-gradient centrifugation was used to isolate PBMCs, with at least 6.5 million per sample. Total RNA, at least 6 micrograms per sample, was extracted from PBMCs with Trizol reagent. Naive CD45RAhigh/CD27high T cell percentages were measured by flow cytometry on a PBMC aliquot from every donor. Trimming removed 4 bases from V and 4 bases from J; the gene matches leave 7 bases unexplained. There are 14 amino acids in the CDR3, from cysteine to phenylalanine inclusive. Only the CDR3 DNA stays, 42 bases, in frame from base 1. CDR1 and CDR2 are read off the germline V gene as SGHRS and YFSETQ. The library was prepared using 5' RACE. The data were produced on an Illumina HiSeq 2500. A second PCR of roughly 6 to 11 cycles was run with a J-beta primer mix and a sample-barcoded 5' primer. A template-switch 5' adaptor carrying 12 random nucleotides introduced a unique molecular identifier onto each TCR beta cDNA molecule. Each sample yielded at least 2.5 million CDR3-containing paired-end reads. First-strand cDNA was synthesized from all RNA with the Mint cDNA synthesis kit, primed by a TRBC-specific oligonucleotide. Following uracil-DNA glycosylase treatment, all cDNA underwent a first 18-cycle PCR with the universal primers M1SS and BC2_uni_R. Under the source paper's analysis protocol: Each sample was normalized by randomly selecting 1 million high-quality reads, each carrying a distinct molecular identifier. Instead of being binned into consensus sequences, reads with shared molecular identifiers were discarded. MiTCR, with a Q25 quality threshold and the strictest error-elimination algorithm, was used for CDR3 identification, clonotype clustering and error correction. Lower-bound total TCR beta diversity was estimated with a nonparametric unseen species model using Euler transformation. The public reads were reanalyzed by TCRdb: fastp trimming at Q25, MiXCR alignment, in-frame beta chains only. Identical CDR3 protein sequences are pooled into one entry, listed with their most common genes and DNA. TCRdb, not the authors, supplied the V and J calls. Here the sample has some 640,000 distinct CDR3 sequences; about 30% occur a single time. The ten largest clones capture 15% to 17% of the sample.

The TCR originated in a woman older than 75 in good health. The receptor chain draws on TRBV5-1 and TRBJ2-7, with 8 bases matching TRBD1. Sequenced: blood. The DNA sequence reads TGCGCCAGCAGCACACCGGGACAGGCATACGAGCAGTACTTC. The encoded protein is CASSTPGQAYEQYF.